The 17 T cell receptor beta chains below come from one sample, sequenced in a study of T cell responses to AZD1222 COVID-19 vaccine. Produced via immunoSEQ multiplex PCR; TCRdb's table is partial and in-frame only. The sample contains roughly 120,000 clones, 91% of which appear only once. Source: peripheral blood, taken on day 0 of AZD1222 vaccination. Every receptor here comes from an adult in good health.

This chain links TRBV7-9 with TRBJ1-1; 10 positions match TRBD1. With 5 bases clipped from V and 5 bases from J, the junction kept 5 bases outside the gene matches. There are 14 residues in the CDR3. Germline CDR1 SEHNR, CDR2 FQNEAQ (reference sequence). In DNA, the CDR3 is TGTGCCAGCAGCGCGACAGGGGGCGATACTGAAGCTTTCTTT. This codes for CASSATGGDTEAFF.

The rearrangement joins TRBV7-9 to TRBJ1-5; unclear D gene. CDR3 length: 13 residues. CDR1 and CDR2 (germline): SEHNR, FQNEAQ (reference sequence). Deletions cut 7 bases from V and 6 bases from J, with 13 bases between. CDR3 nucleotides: TGTGCCAGCACCTCAGTCGCAGGTCAGCCCCAGCATTTT. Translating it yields CASTSVAGQPQHF.

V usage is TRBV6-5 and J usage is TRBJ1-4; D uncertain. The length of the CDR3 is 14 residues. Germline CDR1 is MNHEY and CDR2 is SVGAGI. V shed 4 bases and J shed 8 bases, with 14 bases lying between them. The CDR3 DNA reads TGTGCCAGCAGTTCCCCCAAAGTAGAGGAAAAACTGTTTTTT. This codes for CASSSPKVEEKLFF.

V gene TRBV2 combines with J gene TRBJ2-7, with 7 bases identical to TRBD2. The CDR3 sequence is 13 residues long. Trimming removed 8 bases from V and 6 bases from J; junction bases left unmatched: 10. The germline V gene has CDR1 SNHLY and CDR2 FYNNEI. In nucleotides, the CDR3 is TGTGCCAGCCGACCCGGACTAGTTGGCGAGCAGTACTTC. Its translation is CASRPGLVGEQYF.

The CDR3 DNA is TGTGCCAGCAGGCCCAGCCATAATTCACCCCTCCACTTT. As protein: CASRPSHNSPLHF. The V gene is TRBV6-5, the J gene TRBJ1-6; no clear D. CDR3 length equals 13 residues. Germline CDR1 MNHEY, CDR2 SVGAGI. The germline V and J ends were trimmed by 6 bases and 5 bases, with 8 bases remaining between them.

The CDR3 nucleotides are TGTGCCAGCAGTCCCGGACAGGGGAATGGCTACACCTTC. As protein: CASSPGQGNGYTF. V is TRBV12-3 or TRBV12-4 and J is TRBJ1-2; 9 nucleotides agree with TRBD1. J lost 6 bases, V lost 5 bases, and 4 bases had no gene match. The CDR3 covers 13 residues.

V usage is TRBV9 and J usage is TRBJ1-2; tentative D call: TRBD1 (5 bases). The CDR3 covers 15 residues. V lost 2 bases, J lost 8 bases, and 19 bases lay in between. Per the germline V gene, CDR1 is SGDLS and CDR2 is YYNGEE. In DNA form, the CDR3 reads TGTGCCAGCAGCGTTACCGGGACTTTCTTTGGGGGCTACACCTTC. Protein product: CASSVTGTFFGGYTF.

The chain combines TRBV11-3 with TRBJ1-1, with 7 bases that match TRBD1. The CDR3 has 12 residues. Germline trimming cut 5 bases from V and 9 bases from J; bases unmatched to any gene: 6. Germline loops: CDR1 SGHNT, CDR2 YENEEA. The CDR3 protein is CASSAPGQKAFF. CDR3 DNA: TGTGCCAGCAGCGCGCCGGGACAGAAAGCTTTCTTT.

The CDR3 reads CASSLPRSGHGGYTF. CDR3 coding DNA: TGCGCCAGCAGCTTGCCCAGGAGTGGCCATGGTGGCTACACCTTC. The chain carries TRBV5-1 and TRBJ1-2; no clear D. The V end was cut by 1 base, the J end by 7 bases, with 17 bases between. The CDR3 spans 15 residues. Germline CDR1 is SGHRS and CDR2 is YFSETQ.

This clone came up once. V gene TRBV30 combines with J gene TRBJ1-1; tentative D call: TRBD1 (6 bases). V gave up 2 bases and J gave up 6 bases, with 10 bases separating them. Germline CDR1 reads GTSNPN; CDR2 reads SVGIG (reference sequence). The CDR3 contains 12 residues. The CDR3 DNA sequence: TGTGCCTGGAGTACTGGACAGCCTGAAGCTTTCTTT. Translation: CAWSTGQPEAFF.

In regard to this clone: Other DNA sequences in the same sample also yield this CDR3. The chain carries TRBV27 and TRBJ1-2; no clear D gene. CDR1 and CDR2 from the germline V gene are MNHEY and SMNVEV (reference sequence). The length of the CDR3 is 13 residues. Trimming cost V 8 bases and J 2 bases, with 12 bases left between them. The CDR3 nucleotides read TGTGCCAGCTCCCCGGACGGAAACTATGGCTACACCTTC. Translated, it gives CASSPDGNYGYTF.

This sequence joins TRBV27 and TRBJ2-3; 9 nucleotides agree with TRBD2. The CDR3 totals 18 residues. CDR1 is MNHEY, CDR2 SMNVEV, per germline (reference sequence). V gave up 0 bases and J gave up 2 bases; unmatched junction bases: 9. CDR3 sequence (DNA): TGTGCCAGCAGTTTATCGGGCGGGAGGGCCCTTGACACAGATACGCAGTATTTT. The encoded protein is CASSLSGGRALDTDTQYF.

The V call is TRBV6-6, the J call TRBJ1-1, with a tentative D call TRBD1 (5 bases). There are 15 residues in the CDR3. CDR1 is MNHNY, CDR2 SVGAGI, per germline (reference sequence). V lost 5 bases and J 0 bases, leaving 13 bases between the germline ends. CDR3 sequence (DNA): TGTGCCAGCAGTCCCCCGGGACGTTTGAACACTGAAGCTTTCTTT. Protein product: CASSPPGRLNTEAFF.

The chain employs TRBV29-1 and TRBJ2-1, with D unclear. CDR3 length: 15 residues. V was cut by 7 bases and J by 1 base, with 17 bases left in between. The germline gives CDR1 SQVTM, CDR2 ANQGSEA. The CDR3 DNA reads TGCAGCGCCTCCGTCCTCGAAGGATCCTACAATGAGCAGTTCTTC. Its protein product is CSASVLEGSYNEQFF.

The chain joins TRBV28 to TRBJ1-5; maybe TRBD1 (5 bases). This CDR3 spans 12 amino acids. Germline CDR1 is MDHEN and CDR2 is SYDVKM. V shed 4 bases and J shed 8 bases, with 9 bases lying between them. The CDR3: CASSWVQEPQHF. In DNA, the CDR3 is TGTGCCAGCAGTTGGGTACAGGAGCCCCAGCATTTT.

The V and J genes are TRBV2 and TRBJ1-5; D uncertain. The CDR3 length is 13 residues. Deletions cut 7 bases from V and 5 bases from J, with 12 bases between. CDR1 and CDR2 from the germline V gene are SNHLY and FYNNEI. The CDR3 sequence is CASTVHAHQPQHF. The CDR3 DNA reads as TGTGCCAGCACAGTCCATGCCCATCAGCCCCAGCATTTT.

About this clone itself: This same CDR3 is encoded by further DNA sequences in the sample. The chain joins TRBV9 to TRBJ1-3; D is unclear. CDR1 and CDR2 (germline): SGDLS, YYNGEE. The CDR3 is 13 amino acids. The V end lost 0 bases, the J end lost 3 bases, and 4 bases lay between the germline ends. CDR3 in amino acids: CASSVALGNTIYF. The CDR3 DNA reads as TGTGCCAGCAGCGTAGCCCTTGGAAACACCATATATTTT.